This TCR beta chain was recorded in a study of blood T cells in healthy people across ages. Study conclusions and caveats: Estimates based on one million T cells were treated as lower bounds. A strong correlation was seen between TCR beta diversity and naive T cell percentage. Changes seen in expanded clonotypes were possibly confounded by donor CMV status left unknown.

This clonotype was observed a handful of times. Its antigen is unknown. Caucasian, healthy and from Russia, the donors were aged between about 6 and 100. A second about 6 to 11 cycle PCR used barcoded and J-beta primers. In TCRdb, the 5' RACE reads were re-called with MiXCR into one record per CDR3 protein. The data show around 1,700,000 distinct CDR3 sequences, roughly 27% seen once. The germline V and J ends were trimmed by 0 bases and 6 bases, with 13 bases remaining between them. Germline CDR1 SGHRS, CDR2 YFSETQ. This CDR3 comprises 15 residues. V is TRBV5-1 and J is TRBJ2-1; D is unclear. This sequence originates from a woman between 25 and 40 years old in good health. Material: blood. The CDR3 reads CASSLGAYDSNEQFF. The CDR3 coding sequence is TGCGCCAGCAGCTTGGGGGCTTATGACTCCAATGAGCAGTTCTTC.